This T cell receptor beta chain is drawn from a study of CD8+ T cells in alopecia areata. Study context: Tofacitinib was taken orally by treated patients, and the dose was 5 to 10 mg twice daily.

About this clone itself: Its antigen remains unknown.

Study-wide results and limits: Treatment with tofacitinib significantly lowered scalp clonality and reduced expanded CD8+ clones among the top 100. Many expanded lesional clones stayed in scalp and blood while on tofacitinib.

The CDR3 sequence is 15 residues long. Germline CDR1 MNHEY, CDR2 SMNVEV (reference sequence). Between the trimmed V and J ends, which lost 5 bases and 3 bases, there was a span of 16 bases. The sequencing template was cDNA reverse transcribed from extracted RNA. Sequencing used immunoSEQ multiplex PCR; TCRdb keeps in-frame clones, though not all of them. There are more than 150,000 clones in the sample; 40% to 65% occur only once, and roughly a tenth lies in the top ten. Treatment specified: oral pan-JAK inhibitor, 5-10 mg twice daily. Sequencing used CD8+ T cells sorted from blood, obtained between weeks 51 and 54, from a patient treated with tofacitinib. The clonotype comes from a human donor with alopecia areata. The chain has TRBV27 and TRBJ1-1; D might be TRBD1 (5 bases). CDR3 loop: CASSLLGGGDTEAFF. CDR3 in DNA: TGTGCCAGCAGTCTCCTCGGGGGAGGGGACACTGAAGCTTTCTTT.